This TCR beta chain was captured by sequencing in a study of blood T cell repertoires in COVID-19. Study-wide context: Samples came from the United States, Italy and Spain, spanning acute and convalescent COVID-19.

The CDR3 is 15 amino acids. V was pared by 1 base and J by 3 bases, with 3 bases of the junction left unmatched. Germline CDR1 SGHNT, CDR2 YYREEE (reference sequence). The method was immunoSEQ multiplex PCR; TCRdb's version includes in-frame clones alone and lacks a portion of them. The sample carries around 420,000 clones, approximately 91% recorded once. Sequencing input: PBMCs or T cells enriched from blood (not recorded which). The source of this sequence is a woman aged 40 to 50 with acute COVID-19. This sequence joins TRBV5-4 and TRBJ1-3; TRBD1 matches at 8 bases. The CDR3 DNA is TGTGCCAGCAGCTTGATCGGGACAGGTGGAAACACCATATATTTT. This codes for CASSLIGTGGNTIYF.